These 17 T cell receptor beta chains came from one sample sequenced in a study of post-analysis software for immune sequencing data. Their antigens remain unidentified. Presence of unique molecular identifiers characterized the TCR beta cDNA libraries. TCRdb re-derived calls from the PCR reads in MiXCR, one entry per CDR3 protein. This table has hundreds of thousands of distinct CDR3 sequences, 25% to 30% appearing once. Whole-study findings and limits: Four or five TRBV segments, including TRBV5-6, TRBV5-1 and TRBV20-1, were more frequent in patients than controls.

The specimen was blood. These receptors all stem from a girl aged 10-17 years with multiple sclerosis.

V is TRBV7-2 and J is TRBJ1-1, with no clear D. The ends were cut back, 0 bases at V and 4 bases at J, with 12 bases in the middle. Germline lookup yields CDR1 SGHTA and CDR2 FQGNSA. This CDR3 is 15 amino acids long. In nucleotides, the CDR3 is TGTGCCAGCAGCTTAGCGGACGTAACGGGCACTGAAGCTTTCTTT. The encoded protein is CASSLADVTGTEAFF.

The chain recombines TRBV7-9 with TRBJ2-5, with 9 positions matching TRBD1. Losses at the gene ends were 5 bases for V and 2 bases for J; bases not matched to a gene: 6. The CDR3 consists of 15 residues. Per germline, CDR1 SEHNR and CDR2 FQNEAQ (reference sequence). The CDR3 protein is CASSPLDRGQETQYF. The CDR3 bases are TGTGCCAGCAGCCCTTTAGACAGGGGGCAAGAGACCCAGTACTTC.

A single count supports this clonotype. This sequence joins TRBV28 and TRBJ2-5, with D maybe TRBD2 (9 bases). Trimming took 3 bases from V and 11 from J, leaving 19 bases between them. Germline lookup yields CDR1 MDHEN and CDR2 SYDVKM. The CDR3 covers 14 residues. The CDR3: CASSFRGREGEQYF. The CDR3 DNA reads TGTGCCAGCAGTTTCAGGGGGCGGGAGGGGGAACAGTACTTC.

This clonotype was observed a handful of times. A read error may account for a junction end that differs from germline. The CDR3 loop is CASSLKGPSSNEQFF. For the CDR3, the DNA is TGTGCCAGCAGTTTAAAAGGCCCCTCCTCCAATGAGCAGTTCTTC. V is TRBV28 and J is TRBJ2-1; D is undetermined. The CDR3 runs 15 residues. Germline CDR1 and CDR2: MDHEN and SYDVKM.

This clonotype was seen more than once but under ten times. The genes are TRBV29-1 and TRBJ1-1; a weak D match, TRBD1 (5 bases). The germline V gene encodes CDR1 SQVTM and CDR2 ANQGSEA. Between the trimmed V and J ends, which lost 6 bases and 4 bases, there was a span of 18 bases. This CDR3 comprises 14 residues. The CDR3 nucleotides read TGCAGCGTGGGCGGTCGGGGGGTGGGCACTGAAGCTTTCTTT. Protein: CSVGGRGVGTEAFF. The whole variable domain, filled in from reference TRBV29-1 and TRBJ1-1, reads SAVISQKPSRDICQRGTSLTIQCQVDSQVTMMFWYRQQPGQSLTLIATANQGSEATYESGFVIDKFPISRPNLTFSTLTVSNMSPEDSSIYLCSVGGRGVGTEAFFGQGTRLTVV.

The gene calls are TRBV7-2 and TRBJ2-3, with 7 bases lining up with TRBD1. V lost 5 bases, J lost 0 bases, and 5 bases stayed unmatched. In germline, CDR1 is SGHTA, CDR2 FQGNSA. The CDR3 is made up of 15 amino acids. As DNA, the CDR3 is TGTGCCAGCAGCCTGCAGGGACAGAGCACAGATACGCAGTATTTT. Its translation: CASSLQGQSTDTQYF.

This chain connects TRBV20-1 to TRBJ2-4, with 10 bases aligning to TRBD2. The germline V gene has CDR1 DFQATT and CDR2 SNEGSKA (reference sequence). The trim removed 4 bases at V and 1 base at J, leaving 7 bases unmatched. The CDR3 loop spans 16 amino acids. The CDR3 spells CSAKVTSGTAKNIQYF. DNA of the CDR3: TGCAGTGCTAAAGTCACTAGCGGGACGGCCAAAAACATTCAGTACTTC.

This clonotype appeared a few times. V gene TRBV20-1 combines with J gene TRBJ1-6; 10 bases fit TRBD1. The CDR3 has 15 residues. The V segment lost 6 bases and the J segment 8 bases; nucleotides outside the gene matches: 10. In germline, CDR1 is DFQATT, CDR2 SNEGSKA (reference sequence). The CDR3 sequence: CSARGGTGVHSPLHF. The CDR3 bases are TGCAGTGCCCGAGGGGGGACAGGGGTTCATTCACCCCTCCACTTT.

The gene calls are TRBV28 and TRBJ1-5, with 12 bases aligning to TRBD1. J gave up 5 bases and V 11 bases, and 10 bases lay outside the gene matches. Germline V gives CDR1 MDHEN, CDR2 SYDVKM. The CDR3 consists of 15 residues. The CDR3 loop reads CAHAGQGAVHQPQHF. The CDR3 nucleotides read TGTGCCCACGCGGGACAGGGGGCAGTCCATCAGCCCCAGCATTTT.

The rearrangement uses TRBV11-2 and TRBJ1-3; D is unclear. This CDR3 contains 16 residues. Trimming removed 5 bases at V and 0 bases at J, with 14 bases between. Germline values: CDR1 SGHAT, CDR2 FQNNGV. CDR3 residues: CASSQIGINSGNTIYF. The CDR3 nucleotides are TGTGCCAGCAGCCAGATAGGGATCAACTCTGGAAACACCATATATTTT.

The rearrangement links TRBV30 to TRBJ2-3; 8 nucleotides match TRBD1. CDR3 size: 18 residues. Germline V lookup: CDR1 GTSNPN, CDR2 SVGIG (reference sequence). The V and J ends lost 0 bases and 0 bases, in that order; junction bases with no gene match: 11. This CDR3 reads CAWSVRMTGVLSTDTQYF. In nucleotides, the CDR3 is TGTGCCTGGAGTGTACGGATGACAGGGGTATTGAGCACAGATACGCAGTATTTT.

This clonotype was counted a few times. V usage is TRBV5-1 and J usage is TRBJ2-3, with D perhaps matching TRBD1 (6 bases). The V gene lost 4 bases and the J gene lost 4 bases, with 10 bases spanning the gap. Germline-derived CDR1 and CDR2 are SGHRS and YFSETQ. The CDR3 runs 13 residues. The CDR3 sequence: CASSDQGSDTQYF. The CDR3 nucleotides are TGCGCCAGCAGCGACCAGGGGTCAGATACGCAGTATTTT.

The chain carries TRBV20-1 and TRBJ2-3; 10 nucleotides match TRBD2. The germline CDR1 and CDR2 sequences are DFQATT and SNEGSKA (reference sequence). This CDR3 has 17 residues. V lost 3 bases to trimming and J lost 3 bases; unmatched junction nucleotides: 12. The CDR3 protein is CSARGLAGEEGTDTQYF. CDR3 sequence (DNA): TGCAGTGCTAGGGGTCTAGCGGGGGAAGAGGGAACAGATACGCAGTATTTT.

V gene TRBV7-9 combines with J gene TRBJ1-1; maybe TRBD1 (5 bases). The CDR3 consists of 13 residues. The germline CDR1 and CDR2 sequences are SEHNR and FQNEAQ (reference sequence). V was shortened by 10 bases and J by 6 bases, with 18 bases between the two germline ends. CDR3 protein: CATALGGVAEAFF. The CDR3 DNA reads as TGTGCCACCGCTTTGGGGGGGGTCGCTGAAGCTTTCTTT.

This clonotype was seen at least ten times. The genes are TRBV4-3 and TRBJ2-7, with 8 bases that match TRBD1. Germline CDR1 LGHNA, CDR2 YSLEER. CDR3 length: 15 amino acids. With V trimmed by 4 bases and J by 1 base, 6 bases remained unmatched. The CDR3 bases are TGCGCCAGCAGCCCCGGCCAGGGGGCTTCCTACGAGCAGTACTTC. It is translated as CASSPGQGASYEQYF.

In this sample, this clonotype turned up a few times. The chain has TRBV20-1 and TRBJ2-7, with a possible D match to TRBD2 (6 bases). Deletions cut 4 bases from V and 6 bases from J, with 16 bases between. The germline CDR1 and CDR2 sequences are DFQATT and SNEGSKA (reference sequence). The CDR3 is made up of 13 amino acids. DNA of the CDR3: TGCAGTGCTACACGGGGGACGGAATTCGAGCAGTACTTC. It is translated as CSATRGTEFEQYF.

With respect to this clonotype: An end of the junction differs from the germline gene, which may be a read error. The chain uses TRBV20-1 and TRBJ2-4, with unresolved D. CDR1 and CDR2 (germline): DFQATT, SNEGSKA (reference sequence). The CDR3 has 14 amino acids. The CDR3 loop is CSASGSLAKNIRYF. CDR3 bases: TGCAGTGCTAGCGGGTCCTTAGCCAAAAACATTCGGTACTTC.